The 19 T cell receptor beta chains listed next were all sequenced from one sample in a study of OX40 agonist ivuxolimab in advanced cancers. The table came from immunoSEQ multiplex PCR; TCRdb's copy has only in-frame clones and leaves some out. This table holds more than 65,000 clones, around 93% found once. The sample in question was CD4+ or CD8+ T cells sorted from blood, obtained in a trial of the OX40 agonist ivuxolimab. Receptors were obtained from an adult with an advanced solid tumor such as melanoma, head and neck, liver or kidney cancer.

The chain uses TRBV7-3 and TRBJ2-1; 14 positions agree with TRBD2. Germline values: CDR1 SGHTA, CDR2 FQGTGA. This CDR3 comprises 18 residues. V shed 0 bases, J shed 7 bases, and the junction held 8 bases outside the gene matches. The DNA of the CDR3 is TGTGCCAGCAGCTTAACGTCGGGGACTAGCGGGGGTCGTAATGAGCAGTTCTTC. This codes for CASSLTSGTSGGRNEQFF.

The CDR3 loop reads CASSPSGNSNQPQHF. CDR3 sequence (DNA): TGTGCCAGCAGTCCCTCGGGGAATAGCAATCAGCCCCAGCATTTT. This sequence joins TRBV6-6 and TRBJ1-5; D is uncertain. With 5 bases removed from V and 0 bases from J, the gap between germline ends came to 11 bases. The CDR3 is 15 amino acids. Germline V CDR1 and CDR2: MNHNY, SVGAGI (reference sequence).

The CDR3 region has the DNA TGCAGTGCTAAAAACCCCCAGGGCCAGTACTTC. It specifies CSAKNPQGQYF. V and J are TRBV20-1 and TRBJ2-5; maybe TRBD1 (5 bases). V shed 4 bases and J shed 10 bases, with 13 bases lying between them. This CDR3 has 11 amino acids. Germline V gene data show CDR1 as DFQATT and CDR2 as SNEGSKA (reference sequence).

V is TRBV5-4 and J is TRBJ2-7; D perhaps matches TRBD2 (6 bases). Germline-derived CDR1 and CDR2 are SGHNT and YYREEE (reference sequence). The CDR3 runs to 16 residues. Trimming left V 4 bases short and J 1 base short, with 18 bases between. The CDR3 is CASSPGGREPSYEQYF. CDR3 coding DNA: TGTGCCAGCAGCCCGGGCGGGCGGGAACCATCCTACGAGCAGTACTTC.

The chain couples TRBV19 to TRBJ2-1, with 8 bases matching TRBD2. The CDR3 has 14 amino acids. With V trimmed by 5 bases and J by 6 bases, 6 bases remained unmatched. Per the germline V gene, CDR1 is LNHDA and CDR2 is SQIVND (reference sequence). CDR3 residues: CASSSSGGINEQFF. Written as DNA, the CDR3 is TGTGCCAGTAGTTCCAGCGGGGGCATCAATGAGCAGTTCTTC.

This clone was found once. This chain links TRBV25-1 with TRBJ1-2; D is undetermined. CDR1 is MGHDK, CDR2 SYGVNS, per germline. The CDR3 runs to 11 residues. Trimming removed 5 bases at V and 0 bases at J, with 1 base between. The CDR3 coding sequence is TGTGCCAGCAGTTCTAACTATGGCTACACCTTC. This sequence encodes CASSSNYGYTF.

This clone was counted a single time. The same CDR3 also results from other DNA sequences found in this sample. The genes are TRBV6-6 and TRBJ1-5, with TRBD1 as a possible D gene (5 bases). Germline loops: CDR1 MNHNY, CDR2 SVGAGI (reference sequence). With 5 bases removed from V and 5 bases from J, the gap between germline ends came to 10 bases. CDR3 length: 13 amino acids. The CDR3: CASSRGRDQPQHF. In DNA form, the CDR3 reads TGTGCCAGCAGTCGGGGCAGGGATCAGCCCCAGCATTTT.

The chain combines TRBV9 with TRBJ1-1; 7 nucleotides align to TRBD1. V shed 4 bases and J 7 bases; nucleotides not matched to a gene: 7. Germline loops: CDR1 SGDLS, CDR2 YYNGEE. CDR3 length: 13 amino acids. CDR3 bases: TGTGCCAGCAGCCCCAGAGCAGGGGGTGAAGCTTTCTTT. Protein product: CASSPRAGGEAFF.

This chain joins TRBV5-1 and TRBJ2-3; D is unresolved. CDR3 length equals 15 residues. Trimming took 3 bases from V and 3 from J, leaving 14 bases between them. The germline gives CDR1 SGHRS, CDR2 YFSETQ. This CDR3 reads CASSYEVPGTDTQYF. The DNA for the CDR3 is TGCGCCAGCAGCTACGAGGTCCCCGGAACAGATACGCAGTATTTT.

The chain has TRBV2 and TRBJ1-2; no firm D call. Trimming took 3 bases from V and 5 from J, leaving 7 bases between them. The CDR3 loop spans 12 amino acids. Per germline, CDR1 SNHLY and CDR2 FYNNEI. The CDR3 DNA follows: TGTGCCAGCAGTGAGAGAGGATATGGCTACACCTTC. Its protein is CASSERGYGYTF. The full variable domain, with the rest looked up from reference TRBV2 and TRBJ1-2, is EPEVTQTPSHQVTQMGQEVILRCVPISNHLYFYWYRQILGQKVEFLVSFYNNEISEKSEIFDDQFSVERPDGSNFTLKIRSTKLEDSAMYFCASSERGYGYTFGSGTRLTVV.

The V and J genes are TRBV5-6 and TRBJ2-1, with TRBD2 matching over 9 bases. Germline lookup yields CDR1 SGHDT and CDR2 YYEEEE. The trim removed 4 bases at V and 8 bases at J, leaving 13 bases unmatched. The CDR3 length is 16 residues. DNA for the CDR3: TGTGCCAGCAGCCCGGTCGGGCGGGAGGGCCTGGATGAGCAGTTCTTC. It is translated as CASSPVGREGLDEQFF. Full variable domain (outside the CDR3, taken from reference TRBV5-6 and TRBJ2-1): DAGVTQSPTHLIKTRGQQVTLRCSPKSGHDTVSWYQQALGQGPQFIFQYYEEEERQRGNFPDRFSGHQFPNYSSELNVNALLLGDSALYLCASSPVGREGLDEQFFGPGTRLTVL.

This clone was detected once. The rearrangement links TRBV18 to TRBJ2-3; possible D gene TRBD2, 6 bases. Trimming removed 2 bases from V and 0 bases from J, with 15 bases in between. Germline V CDR1 and CDR2: KGHSH, LQKENI. This CDR3 contains 17 residues. For the CDR3, the DNA is TGTGCCAGCTCACCAGGGGCGGCGGGACTCAGCACAGATACGCAGTATTTT. It codes for CASSPGAAGLSTDTQYF.

The V gene is TRBV7-9, the J gene TRBJ2-5; 11 nucleotides agree with TRBD2. Near its end, the DNA agrees better with TRBJ2-7, so the J call may be wrong. Germline V gene data show CDR1 as SEHNR and CDR2 as FQNEAQ (reference sequence). The CDR3 extends over 15 amino acids. This CDR3 reads CASSLTGTSGYEQYF. DNA of the CDR3: TGTGCCAGCAGCCTGACCGGGACTAGCGGCTACGAGCAGTACTTC.

The chain combines TRBV19 with TRBJ1-5; D uncertain. With 6 bases removed from V and 6 bases from J, the gap between germline ends came to 15 bases. Germline-derived CDR1 and CDR2 are LNHDA and SQIVND (reference sequence). This CDR3 comprises 14 residues. The CDR3 here is CASRAHEGGQPQHF. The CDR3 nucleotides read TGTGCCAGTAGAGCACACGAGGGAGGTCAGCCCCAGCATTTT.

This sequence joins TRBV6-1 and TRBJ2-3, with 7 positions matching TRBD1. Germline loops: CDR1 MNHNS, CDR2 SASEGT. The CDR3 is 16 amino acids. The V gene end was trimmed by 2 bases and the J gene end by 2 bases; junction bases not matched to a gene: 7. As DNA, the CDR3 is TGTGCCAGCAGTGAAATATCAGGGGGATACACAGATACGCAGTATTTT. It codes for CASSEISGGYTDTQYF.

The rearrangement links TRBV11-3 to TRBJ2-7; the match to TRBD2 covers 7 bases. V was pared by 4 bases and J by 1 base, with 10 bases of the junction left unmatched. The CDR3 sequence is 16 residues long. Germline CDR1 is SGHNT and CDR2 is YENEEA. The CDR3 region is CASSSGGRDGSYEQYF. The CDR3 nucleotides are TGTGCCAGCAGCTCCGGGGGGAGGGACGGGTCCTACGAGCAGTACTTC.

This rearrangement joins TRBV9 to TRBJ2-7; 15 bases are a match to TRBD2. J was trimmed by 2 bases and V by 4 bases; bases with no gene match: 10. This CDR3 has 18 residues. Per the germline V gene, CDR1 is SGDLS and CDR2 is YYNGEE. CDR3 sequence reads: CASSISGLAGGPPYEQYF. The CDR3 coding sequence is TGTGCCAGCAGCATTAGCGGACTAGCGGGGGGGCCCCCCTACGAGCAGTACTTC.

V is TRBV2 and J is TRBJ2-2; D is uncertain. Between the trimmed V and J ends, which lost 7 bases and 6 bases, there was a span of 6 bases. The CDR3 is made up of 11 amino acids. In germline, CDR1 is SNHLY, CDR2 FYNNEI. The CDR3 loop reads CASKDPGELFF. DNA of the CDR3: TGTGCCAGCAAGGACCCCGGGGAGCTGTTTTTT.

The CDR3 DNA is TGTGCCAGTCTGACAGGGGGACCCAACGAGCAGTACTTC. It is translated as CASLTGGPNEQYF. V usage is TRBV6-1 and J usage is TRBJ2-7; 9 nucleotides align to TRBD1. This CDR3 is 13 amino acids long. Germline CDR1 MNHNS, CDR2 SASEGT. Trimming cost V 9 bases and J 5 bases; bases outside gene matches: 8.